This is a list of T cell receptor beta chains from one sample in a study of T cells in localized non-small cell lung cancer. Only in-frame clones appear in the TCRdb table, and some are missing; sequencing was by immunoSEQ multiplex PCR. The repertoire has fewer than 75,000 clones, roughly 80% of them found once; the top ten carry approximately 1.3%. Material: peripheral blood, obtained before any cancer treatment. These receptors were taken from a female donor at least 60 years old with stage I lung adenocarcinoma. The CDR3 runs from the conserved cysteine through the conserved F or W. D genes are given only for firm matches. Expanded clones are given a class, and other clones once, few, many or no size at all.

V gene: TRBV11-2
D gene: -
J gene: TRBJ2-7
clone size: -
CDR3 protein: CASSEAGGLSYEQYF
CDR3 DNA: TGTGCCAGCAGCGAGGCGGGCGGACTCTCCTACGAGCAGTACTTC

V gene: TRBV6-1
D gene: TRBD1
J gene: TRBJ1-5
clone size: -
CDR3 protein: CASSENTGGVNQPQHF
CDR3 DNA: TGTGCCAGCAGTGAAAACACAGGGGGCGTCAATCAGCCCCAGCATTTT

V gene: TRBV7-9
D gene: TRBD2
J gene: TRBJ2-7
clone size: many
CDR3 protein: CASSQPGGYEQYF
CDR3 DNA: TGTGCCAGCTCGCAGCCGGGAGGCTACGAGCAGTACTTC

V gene: TRBV5-1
D gene: -
J gene: TRBJ1-6
clone size: -
CDR3 protein: CASSLSEGDSPLHF
CDR3 DNA: TGCGCCAGCAGCTTGTCGGAGGGGGATTCACCCCTCCACTTT

V gene: TRBV5-1
D gene: TRBD2
J gene: TRBJ2-3
clone size: -
CDR3 protein: CASSGLEAGGSTDTQYF
CDR3 DNA: TGCGCCAGCAGCGGGCTTGAGGCGGGAGGTTCCACAGATACGCAGTATTTT

V gene: TRBV5-1
D gene: -
J gene: TRBJ1-1
clone size: -
CDR3 protein: CASSLRSLITFSEAFF
CDR3 DNA: TGCGCCAGCAGCTTGAGAAGCCTAATAACCTTCTCGGAAGCTTTCTTT

V gene: TRBV11-3
D gene: -
J gene: TRBJ1-4
clone size: -
CDR3 protein: CASSLGEYATNEKLFF
CDR3 DNA: TGTGCCAGCAGCTTAGGGGAGTATGCAACTAATGAAAAACTGTTTTTT

V gene: TRBV4-1
D gene: TRBD1
J gene: TRBJ1-3
clone size: -
CDR3 protein: CASSRERQGGMGGNTIYF
CDR3 DNA: TGCGCCAGCAGCCGAGAAAGACAGGGGGGAATGGGAGGAAACACCATATATTTT

V gene: TRBV4-2
D gene: -
J gene: TRBJ2-3
clone size: once
CDR3 protein: CASSGRRGTDTQYF
CDR3 DNA: TGTGCCAGCAGCGGGCGGCGGGGCACAGATACGCAGTATTTT

V gene: TRBV5-4
D gene: -
J gene: TRBJ2-3
clone size: -
CDR3 protein: CASSLGPGEGTDTQYF
CDR3 DNA: TGTGCCAGCAGCTTGGGGCCAGGGGAGGGGACAGATACGCAGTATTTT

V gene: TRBV11-3
D gene: -
J gene: TRBJ2-2
clone size: few
CDR3 protein: CASSSRANTGELFF
CDR3 DNA: TGTGCCAGCAGCTCTCGGGCGAACACCGGGGAGCTGTTTTTT

V gene: TRBV21-1
D gene: -
J gene: TRBJ1-5
clone size: -
CDR3 protein: CASSKGGGGNQPQHF
CDR3 DNA: TGTGCCAGCAGCAAAGGGGGGGGTGGCAATCAGCCCCAGCATTTT

V gene: TRBV4-3
D gene: TRBD1
J gene: TRBJ2-7
clone size: -
CDR3 protein: CASSQYRRQGAYEQYF
CDR3 DNA: TGCGCCAGCAGCCAATATAGACGACAGGGGGCCTACGAGCAGTACTTC

V gene: TRBV7-6
D gene: TRBD2
J gene: TRBJ2-2
clone size: -
CDR3 protein: CASSLGPSGTGELFF
CDR3 DNA: TGTGCCAGCAGCTTAGGACCTAGCGGCACCGGGGAGCTGTTTTTT

V gene: TRBV6-1
D gene: -
J gene: TRBJ2-7
clone size: -
CDR3 protein: CASSEETGRYEQYF
CDR3 DNA: TGTGCCAGCAGTGAAGAAACAGGGAGGTACGAGCAGTACTTC

V gene: TRBV19
D gene: -
J gene: TRBJ2-3
clone size: -
CDR3 protein: CASSKGTVSTDTQYF
CDR3 DNA: TGTGCCAGTAGTAAGGGGACTGTTAGCACAGATACGCAGTATTTT

V gene: TRBV10-3
D gene: TRBD2
J gene: TRBJ2-3
clone size: -
CDR3 protein: CAISVGGSPTDTQYF
CDR3 DNA: TGTGCCATCAGTGTGGGCGGGAGTCCGACAGATACGCAGTATTTT

V gene: TRBV5-1
D gene: -
J gene: TRBJ1-1
clone size: -
CDR3 protein: CASSLGPPGELEAFF
CDR3 DNA: TGCGCCAGCAGCTTGGGGCCGCCGGGCGAACTTGAAGCTTTCTTT

V gene: TRBV7-9
D gene: -
J gene: TRBJ2-1
clone size: -
CDR3 protein: CASSLVPDNEQFF
CDR3 DNA: TGTGCCAGCAGCTTAGTCCCAGACAATGAGCAGTTCTTC

V gene: TRBV6-5
D gene: TRBD1
J gene: TRBJ1-2
clone size: -
CDR3 protein: CASRSRQGGGYTF
CDR3 DNA: TGTGCCAGCAGATCCAGACAGGGCGGCGGCTACACCTTC

V gene: TRBV7-2
D gene: TRBD1
J gene: TRBJ1-1
clone size: -
CDR3 protein: CASSLVLTGGTEAFF
CDR3 DNA: TGTGCCAGCAGCTTAGTCTTGACAGGGGGGACTGAAGCTTTCTTT

V gene: TRBV5-1
D gene: -
J gene: TRBJ1-1
clone size: -
CDR3 protein: CASSSGVQENTEAFF
CDR3 DNA: TGCGCCAGCAGCTCTGGAGTCCAGGAGAACACTGAAGCTTTCTTT

V gene: TRBV10-3
D gene: -
J gene: TRBJ1-6
clone size: -
CDR3 protein: CAISESTGGNSPLHF
CDR3 DNA: TGTGCCATCAGTGAGTCTACCGGGGGGAATTCACCCCTCCACTTT

V gene: TRBV5-1
D gene: -
J gene: TRBJ2-2
clone size: -
CDR3 protein: CASSLRRDPSSGELFF
CDR3 DNA: TGCGCCAGCAGCTTGAGGAGAGACCCCTCCTCCGGGGAGCTGTTTTTT

V gene: TRBV14
D gene: -
J gene: TRBJ2-3
clone size: few
CDR3 protein: CASSSRDTQYF
CDR3 DNA: TGTGCCAGCAGCTCGAGAGATACGCAGTATTTT

V gene: TRBV28
D gene: -
J gene: TRBJ2-7
clone size: -
CDR3 protein: CASSLRTQTYRGQYF
CDR3 DNA: TGTGCCAGCAGTTTACGCACCCAGACCTATCGTGGGCAGTACTTC

V gene: TRBV2
D gene: -
J gene: TRBJ2-1
clone size: once
CDR3 protein: CASSEVPSRVGQFF
CDR3 DNA: TGTGCCAGCAGTGAAGTCCCATCTAGAGTTGGGCAGTTCTTC

V gene: TRBV27
D gene: -
J gene: TRBJ2-7
clone size: -
CDR3 protein: CASSLSWLTGYEQYF
CDR3 DNA: TGTGCCAGCAGTTTATCTTGGCTAACAGGGTACGAGCAGTACTTC

V gene: TRBV10-3
D gene: -
J gene: TRBJ2-2
clone size: -
CDR3 protein: CAISESNWGTGELFF
CDR3 DNA: TGTGCCATCAGTGAGTCGAACTGGGGTACCGGGGAGCTGTTTTTT

V gene: TRBV5-1
D gene: -
J gene: TRBJ2-7
clone size: -
CDR3 protein: CASSRTATAYEQYF
CDR3 DNA: TGCGCCAGCAGCAGGACCGCGACGGCCTACGAGCAGTACTTC

V gene: TRBV18
D gene: -
J gene: TRBJ2-1
clone size: -
CDR3 protein: CASSPTYNEQFF
CDR3 DNA: TGTGCCAGCTCACCAACATACAATGAGCAGTTCTTC

V gene: TRBV7-3
D gene: -
J gene: TRBJ2-5
clone size: -
CDR3 protein: CASSPGGEETQYF
CDR3 DNA: TGTGCCAGCAGCCCAGGTGGAGAAGAGACCCAGTACTTC

V gene: TRBV5-1
D gene: TRBD2
J gene: TRBJ2-1
clone size: -
CDR3 protein: CASSWMRGGYNEQFF
CDR3 DNA: TGCGCCAGCAGCTGGATGCGGGGAGGGTACAATGAGCAGTTCTTC

V gene: TRBV28
D gene: TRBD1
J gene: TRBJ1-4
clone size: -
CDR3 protein: CATTPPGQINEKLFF
CDR3 DNA: TGTGCCACCACACCACCGGGACAGATTAATGAAAAACTGTTTTTT

V gene: TRBV5-1
D gene: -
J gene: TRBJ1-1
clone size: few
CDR3 protein: CASSLLGGTEAFF
CDR3 DNA: TGCGCCAGCAGCCTACTAGGGGGCACTGAAGCTTTCTTT

V gene: TRBV2
D gene: -
J gene: TRBJ2-5
clone size: -
CDR3 protein: CASREDKNQETQYF
CDR3 DNA: TGTGCCAGCAGGGAGGACAAAAACCAAGAGACCCAGTACTTC

V gene: TRBV28
D gene: TRBD2
J gene: TRBJ2-1
clone size: -
CDR3 protein: CAARTSGRWVDEQFF
CDR3 DNA: TGTGCCGCACGGACTAGCGGGAGATGGGTGGATGAGCAGTTCTTC